The next 28 T cell receptor beta chains were all read from a single sample in a study of T cell clonality in common variable immunodeficiency. Repertoires were generated with immunoSEQ multiplex PCR, while TCRdb's copy carries only in-frame clones and drops some. Altogether fewer than 70,000 clones were found in the sample, and no singletons occur. Input material: peripheral blood mononuclear cells. Every receptor here comes from a person aged 18 to 75 in good health.

This clone was observed many times. The observed sequence ends 3 residues before the CDR3 terminus, with the missing tail filled in from the germline J gene. V usage is TRBV18 and J usage is TRBJ2-5; maybe TRBD2 (6 bases). This CDR3 has 16 residues. Trimming cost V 1 base and J 1 base, with 13 bases left between them. In germline, CDR1 is KGHSH, CDR2 LQKENI. Here the CDR3 reads CASSPLAETSQETQYF. The CDR3 bases that were read are TGTGCCAGCTCACCACTAGCGGAAACGTCCCAAGAGACC.

In this sample, this clone turned up many times. The sequence runs out 3 residues before the end of the CDR3; the remainder is reconstructed from the germline J gene. The gene calls are TRBV18 and TRBJ2-1; TRBD1 agrees at 9 bases. The ends lost 6 bases at V and 5 bases at J; junction bases unmatched: 8. The CDR3 is 15 residues long. Germline loops: CDR1 KGHSH, CDR2 LQKENI. CDR3 bases read: TGTGCCAGCTCGGAGGGGACAGGGACCCACAATGAG. Translating it yields CASSEGTGTHNE. The CDR3 in full is CASSEGTGTHNEQFF.

This clone appeared many times. The read stops 3 residues short of the end of the CDR3; the missing end is completed from the germline J gene. The V call is TRBV19, the J call TRBJ1-5; TRBD1 matches at 10 bases. The CDR3 covers 15 residues. CDR1 LNHDA and CDR2 SQIVND come from the germline V gene (reference sequence). V lost 6 bases to trimming and J lost 6 bases; unmatched junction nucleotides: 8. Incomplete CDR3 DNA: TGTGCCAGTAGGCCGGGACAGGGGAACGGTCAGCCC. Translation gives CASRPGQGNGQP. From start to end, the CDR3 is CASRPGQGNGQPQHF.

The table lists this clone with many counts. The read ends 3 residues before the CDR3 terminus; that terminus is restored from the germline J gene. This rearrangement joins TRBV29-1 to TRBJ2-1; the D is unclear. Germline CDR1 is SQVTM and CDR2 is ANQGSEA. The CDR3 loop spans 11 amino acids. V was trimmed by 4 bases and J by 9 bases, leaving 10 bases between them. The sequenced CDR3 bases are TGCAGCGTTGTATTTACGGGTGAG. It encodes CSVVFTGE. The full CDR3 reads CSVVFTGEQFF.

This clone came up many times. The CDR3 end falls 3 residues outside the read, so it is completed with the germline J gene. The chain recombines TRBV6-2 or TRBV6-3 with TRBJ2-7; TRBD1 matches at 12 bases. J lost 0 bases, V lost 6 bases, and 3 bases had no gene match. The CDR3 is 15 residues long. The germline CDR1 and CDR2 sequences are MNHEY and SVGEGT. CDR3 bases read: TGTGCCAGCAGGCCGGGACAGGGGGCCTCCTACGAG. It encodes CASRPGQGASYE. Given in full, the CDR3 is CASRPGQGASYEQYF.

The table lists this clone with many counts. Read data end 3 residues before the CDR3 end; the end is taken from the germline J gene. The chain carries TRBV5-6 and TRBJ1-2; D perhaps matches TRBD1 (5 bases). The CDR3 is made up of 14 amino acids. Per germline, CDR1 SGHDT and CDR2 YYEEEE. V was trimmed by 1 base and J by 7 bases, leaving 14 bases between them. Here the CDR3 reads CASSLLQGSVGYTF. The sequenced CDR3 bases are TGTGCCAGCAGCTTGTTGCAGGGTTCGGTTGGC.

In its sample, this clone was seen many times. The read ends 3 residues before the CDR3 terminus; that terminus is restored from the germline J gene. The chain is built from TRBV28 and TRBJ2-1; TRBD2 aligns across 9 bases. In germline, CDR1 is MDHEN, CDR2 SYDVKM. With V trimmed by 2 bases and J by 1 base, 3 bases remained unmatched. The CDR3 runs 16 residues. The DNA read from the CDR3 is TGTGCCAGCAGTTTAAACCTAGCGGGGTCCTACAATGAG. Its translation: CASSLNLAGSYNE. The CDR3 in its entirety is CASSLNLAGSYNEQFF.

In this sample, this clone turned up many times. Here the CDR3 reads CASSLGAVTDTQYF. Incomplete CDR3 DNA: TGCGCCAGCAGCTTGGGGGCAGTCACAGATACG. This chain joins TRBV5-1 and TRBJ2-3; no clear D gene. The read comes to an end 3 residues before the CDR3 does, leaving the germline J gene to fill in the end. CDR1 and CDR2 from the germline V gene are SGHRS and YFSETQ. There are 14 residues in the CDR3. Trimming removed 0 bases from V and 2 bases from J, with 7 bases in between.

This clone was found many times. The CDR3 DNA, read in part, is TGCAGTGCTAGGATTCCGGGACTAGCGGGAGGGCCCCCCTACGAG. It translates to CSARIPGLAGGPPYE. The whole CDR3 sequence is CSARIPGLAGGPPYEQYF. The chain is built from TRBV20-1 and TRBJ2-7; TRBD2 agrees at 16 bases. Coverage ceases 3 residues before the CDR3 finishes, and the germline J gene fills in the end. Trimming cost V 3 bases and J 2 bases; bases outside gene matches: 10. The V gene's germline CDR1 is DFQATT and CDR2 SNEGSKA (reference sequence). The CDR3 consists of 18 residues.

There are many counts of this clone. Coverage ceases 3 residues before the CDR3 finishes, and the germline J gene fills in the end. The chain recombines TRBV7-3 with TRBJ2-1, with 8 bases matching TRBD2. Germline assignment: CDR1 SGHTA and CDR2 FQGTGA. The CDR3 sequence is 15 residues long. Trimming cost V 3 bases and J 2 bases; bases outside gene matches: 3. The CDR3 sequence is CASSFTSGTYNEQFF. CDR3 DNA, as far as it was read: TGTGCCAGCAGCTTTACTAGCGGAACCTACAATGAG.

This clone has ten or more counts. Read data end 3 residues before the CDR3 end; the end is taken from the germline J gene. V usage is TRBV9 and J usage is TRBJ1-1; D is possibly TRBD1 (5 bases). V shed 8 bases and J shed 5 bases, with 16 bases lying between them. The CDR3 is 13 residues long. Per the germline V gene, CDR1 is SGDLS and CDR2 is YYNGEE. The CDR3 DNA, read in part, is TGTGCCAGTACCAGGGCCTCCGGGACTGAA. It yields the protein CASTRASGTE. The full-length CDR3 reads as CASTRASGTEAFF. The full variable domain, its missing parts supplied by reference TRBV9 and TRBJ1-1, is DSGVTQTPKHLITATGQRVTLRCSPRSGDLSVYWYQQSLDQGLQFLIQYYNGEERAKGNILERFSAQQFPDLHSELNLSSLELGDSALYFCASTRASGTEAFFGQGTRLTVV.

This clone was counted a few times. The CDR3 is cut off 3 residues early in the read; its end comes from the germline J gene. J is TRBJ1-1 and V is TRBV7-8; 7 bases agree with TRBD1. Germline loops: CDR1 SGHVS, CDR2 FQNEAQ. The CDR3 has 14 amino acids. The junction had 1 base not matched to a gene; V was cut back by 1 base and J by 2 bases. The CDR3 loop is CASSLVGGNTEAFF. The DNA read from the CDR3 is TGTGCCAGCAGCTTAGTAGGGGGCAACACTGAA.

Many counts were recorded for this clone. The sequence runs out 3 residues before the end of the CDR3; the remainder is reconstructed from the germline J gene. The chain links TRBV28 to TRBJ1-3, with TRBD1 identical over 7 bases. V lost 4 bases, J lost 0 bases, and 6 bases stayed unmatched. The CDR3 is 16 amino acids. The germline CDR1 and CDR2 sequences are MDHEN and SYDVKM. CDR3 DNA (partial): TGTGCCAGCAGTTCACAGGGGCTTAGCTCTGGAAACACC. Translation gives CASSSQGLSSGNT. The whole CDR3 is CASSSQGLSSGNTIYF. The whole variable domain, remainder taken from reference TRBV28 and TRBJ1-3, is DVKVTQSSRYLVKRTGEKVFLECVQDMDHENMFWYRQDPGLGLRLIYFSYDVKMKEKGDIPEGYSVSREKKERFSLILESASTNQTSMYLCASSSQGLSSGNTIYFGEGSWLTVV.

This clone was found many times. The chain's CDR3 is CASTRHIVEAYEQYF. CDR3 bases read: TGTGCCAGCACCCGTCATATAGTAGAAGCCTACGAG. The J gene is TRBJ2-7, the V gene TRBV7-2; D not certain. The sequenced fragment ends 3 residues before the CDR3 boundary, so the rest is inferred from the germline J gene. The V gene lost 7 bases and the J gene lost 2 bases, with 18 bases spanning the gap. The CDR3 extends over 15 amino acids. In germline, CDR1 is SGHTA, CDR2 FQGNSA.

This clone was seen ten or more times. The CDR3 end lies 3 residues beyond the end of the read and is filled in from the germline J gene. V is TRBV20-1 and J is TRBJ2-1, with 7 bases matching TRBD2. Germline CDR1 reads DFQATT; CDR2 reads SNEGSKA (reference sequence). V lost 6 bases, J lost 0 bases, and 5 bases stayed unmatched. CDR3 size: 14 residues. The CDR3 bases that were read are TGCAGTGCAAAACTAGCGTCCTCCTACAATGAG. This sequence encodes CSAKLASSYNE. From start to end, the CDR3 is CSAKLASSYNEQFF.

The table lists this clone with many counts. The read ends 3 residues shy of where the CDR3 ends; the end is completed using the germline J gene. J is TRBJ1-5 and V is TRBV7-8, with 7 positions matching TRBD1. This CDR3 has 13 amino acids. Per germline, CDR1 SGHVS and CDR2 FQNEAQ. V was pared by 3 bases and J by 6 bases, with 2 bases of the junction left unmatched. CDR3 DNA, as far as it was read: TGTGCCAGCAGCTTCGACAGGGTTCAGCCC. Translating it yields CASSFDRVQP. The whole CDR3 sequence reads CASSFDRVQPQHF.

This clone was found many times. The read finishes 3 residues shy of the CDR3 end, and the germline J gene is used to complete it. This rearrangement joins TRBV5-8 to TRBJ2-3; a weak D match, TRBD2 (6 bases). The V gene's germline CDR1 is SGHTS and CDR2 YDEGEE. V lost 2 bases and J lost 5, with 15 bases in between. The CDR3 has 15 amino acids. Incomplete CDR3 DNA: TGTGCCAGCAGCTTCTGGGACTTAGGGCGAGATACG. Its protein is CASSFWDLGRDT. In full, the CDR3 reads CASSFWDLGRDTQYF. The whole variable domain, filled in from reference TRBV5-8 and TRBJ2-3, reads EAGVTQSPTHLIKTRGQQATLRCSPISGHTSVYWYQQALGLGLQFLLWYDEGEERNRGNFPPRFSGRQFPNYSSELNVNALELEDSALYLCASSFWDLGRDTQYFGPGTRLTVL.

The sample holds many counts of this clone. Read coverage stops 3 residues before the CDR3 terminus; the germline J gene supplies the remainder. V gene TRBV19 combines with J gene TRBJ1-5; D perhaps matches TRBD1 (6 bases). Germline values: CDR1 LNHDA, CDR2 SQIVND (reference sequence). The CDR3 length is 18 residues. V lost 3 bases and J 1 base, leaving 19 bases between the germline ends. CDR3 sequence reads: CASSIAPYPDRSNQPQHF. The CDR3 DNA, read in part, is TGTGCCAGTAGTATCGCCCCTTACCCTGACAGGAGCAATCAGCCC. The variable domain in full, with the rest retrieved from reference TRBV19 and TRBJ1-5, is DGGITQSPKYLFRKEGQNVTLSCEQNLNHDAMYWYRQDPGQGLRLIYYSQIVNDFQKGDIAEGYSVSREKKESFPLTVTSAQKNPTAFYLCASSIAPYPDRSNQPQHFGDGTRLSIL.

This clone has at least ten counts. The CDR3 end falls 3 residues outside the read, so it is completed with the germline J gene. Other DNA sequences from this sample encode an identical CDR3 as well. The rearrangement joins TRBV30 to TRBJ2-2, with D possibly being TRBD2 (5 bases). The CDR3 has 14 amino acids. Germline values: CDR1 GTSNPN, CDR2 SVGIG (reference sequence). CDR3 bases read: TGTGCCTGGAGTGTACTTAAAGCGGACGGAGAG. Residues: CAWSVLKADGE. The full-length CDR3 reads as CAWSVLKADGELFF.

The sequenced CDR3 bases are TGTGCCACCCAGAAGAACACTGAA. Protein product: CATQKNTE. In full, the CDR3 reads CATQKNTEAFF. This chain links TRBV19 with TRBJ1-1; D unresolved. The read finishes 3 residues shy of the CDR3 end, and the germline J gene is used to complete it. The CDR3 consists of 11 residues. The germline V and J ends were trimmed by 10 bases and 1 base, with 7 bases remaining between them. Germline CDR1 reads LNHDA; CDR2 reads SQIVND (reference sequence).

This clone was seen at least ten times. The CDR3 end falls 3 residues outside the read, so it is completed with the germline J gene. The J gene is TRBJ2-1, the V gene TRBV12-3 or TRBV12-4, with 10 bases matching TRBD2. With V trimmed by 4 bases and J by 7 bases, 10 bases remained unmatched. This CDR3 spans 16 amino acids. CDR3 bases read: TGTGCCAGCAGTTGGACTAGCGGCTCATCGTCAAATGAG. Protein sequence: CASSWTSGSSSNE. The complete CDR3 reads CASSWTSGSSSNEQFF.

In this sample, this clone turned up many times. Read data end 3 residues before the CDR3 end; the end is taken from the germline J gene. Different DNA sequences within this sample yield the same CDR3. V is TRBV20-1 and J is TRBJ2-5; TRBD2 is a possible D gene (5 bases). Per germline, CDR1 DFQATT and CDR2 SNEGSKA (reference sequence). This CDR3 has 16 residues. The V end lost 0 bases, the J end lost 5 bases, and 19 bases lay between the germline ends. The chain's CDR3 is CSARDQRRSSGETQYF. The covered CDR3 bases are TGCAGTGCTAGAGATCAGCGCAGGTCCTCGGGGGAGACC.

In this sample, this clone turned up many times. The CDR3 end lies 3 residues beyond the end of the read and is filled in from the germline J gene. The chain carries TRBV5-1 and TRBJ1-1; a possible D gene is TRBD1 (6 bases). V was trimmed by 4 bases and J by 0 bases, leaving 16 bases between them. The CDR3 has 16 amino acids. CDR1 SGHRS and CDR2 YFSETQ come from the germline V gene. The CDR3 bases that were read are TGCGCCAGCAGCCCCCAGGGGAGGGGAATGAACACTGAA. It codes for CASSPQGRGMNTE. The whole CDR3 region reads CASSPQGRGMNTEAFF.

This clone was counted at least ten times. The CDR3 is cut off 3 residues early in the read; its end comes from the germline J gene. V is TRBV19 and J is TRBJ2-7, with 7 bases matching TRBD1. Germline V gene lookup returns CDR1 LNHDA and CDR2 SQIVND (reference sequence). This CDR3 is built from 15 residues. V was clipped by 2 bases and J by 0 bases; unmatched bases: 4. The sequenced CDR3 bases are TGTGCCAGTAGTATACCGGGACAGAGCTCCTACGAG. Amino acid sequence: CASSIPGQSSYE. The CDR3 in its entirety is CASSIPGQSSYEQYF. The whole variable domain, remainder taken from reference TRBV19 and TRBJ2-7, is DGGITQSPKYLFRKEGQNVTLSCEQNLNHDAMYWYRQDPGQGLRLIYYSQIVNDFQKGDIAEGYSVSREKKESFPLTVTSAQKNPTAFYLCASSIPGQSSYEQYFGPGTRLTVT.

This clone appeared many times. The CDR3 end lies 3 residues beyond the end of the read and is filled in from the germline J gene. V gene TRBV5-4 combines with J gene TRBJ2-2, with 9 bases lining up with TRBD1. CDR1 and CDR2 from the germline V gene are SGHNT and YYREEE (reference sequence). The CDR3 has 15 residues. V lost 0 bases and J lost 8; bases outside the gene matches: 5. CDR3: CASSLVGQGEGELFF. Partial CDR3 DNA: TGTGCCAGCAGCTTGGTGGGACAGGGTGAGGGGGAG. Based on the CDR3 plus reference TRBV5-4 and TRBJ2-2, the full variable domain is ETGVTQSPTHLIKTRGQQVTLRCSSQSGHNTVSWYQQALGQGPQFIFQYYREEENGRGNFPPRFSGLQFPNYSSELNVNALELDDSALYLCASSLVGQGEGELFFGEGSRLTVL.

This clone was counted many times. The read stops 3 residues short of the end of the CDR3; the missing end is completed from the germline J gene. The chain combines TRBV27 with TRBJ2-2, with 10 positions matching TRBD2. Germline V gene data show CDR1 as MNHEY and CDR2 as SMNVEV (reference sequence). After removal of 6 bases from V and 4 bases from J, the junction contained 11 bases not matched to a gene. The CDR3 spans 17 residues. CDR3: CASRTELAGVSTGELFF. The CDR3 bases that were read are TGTGCCAGCAGAACAGAGCTAGCGGGAGTTAGCACCGGGGAG.

This clone was counted at least ten times. With the read ending 3 residues before the CDR3 end, the germline J gene is used to fill in that end. The J gene is TRBJ1-2, the V gene TRBV7-9; D is undetermined. The CDR3 loop spans 15 amino acids. Deletions cut 5 bases from V and 1 base from J, with 14 bases between. Germline V gene data show CDR1 as SEHNR and CDR2 as FQNEAQ (reference sequence). The CDR3: CASSPLLGINYGYTF. The CDR3 bases that were read are TGTGCCAGCAGCCCCCTCCTTGGCATTAACTATGGC.

This clone was detected many times. The CDR3 extends 3 residues past the end of the read, so its final part is completed from the germline J gene. The chain links TRBV6-1 to TRBJ2-1; TRBD1 matches at 8 bases. This CDR3 has 16 residues. Germline values: CDR1 MNHNS, CDR2 SASEGT. Trimming removed 2 bases from V and 6 bases from J; junction bases left unmatched: 9. The sequenced part of the CDR3 DNA is TGTGCCAGCAGTGAACTCAGGACAGGGTGGGGCAATGAG. It codes for CASSELRTGWGNE. In full, the CDR3 is CASSELRTGWGNEQFF.